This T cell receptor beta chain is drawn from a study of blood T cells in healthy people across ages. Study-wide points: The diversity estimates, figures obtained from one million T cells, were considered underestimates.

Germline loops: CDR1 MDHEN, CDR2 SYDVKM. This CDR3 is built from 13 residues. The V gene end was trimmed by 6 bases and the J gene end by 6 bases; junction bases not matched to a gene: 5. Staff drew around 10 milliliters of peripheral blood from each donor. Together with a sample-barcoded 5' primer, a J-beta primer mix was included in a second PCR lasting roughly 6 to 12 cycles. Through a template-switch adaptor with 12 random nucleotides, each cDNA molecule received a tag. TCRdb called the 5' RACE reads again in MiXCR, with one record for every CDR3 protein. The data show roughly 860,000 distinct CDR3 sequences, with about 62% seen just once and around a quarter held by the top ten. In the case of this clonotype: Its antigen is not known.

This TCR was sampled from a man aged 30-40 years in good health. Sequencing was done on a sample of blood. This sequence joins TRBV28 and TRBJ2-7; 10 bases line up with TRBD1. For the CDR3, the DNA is TGTGCCAGCAGAGGGACAGGGGTCGCCGAGCAGTACTTC. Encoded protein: CASRGTGVAEQYF.